This entry features one T cell receptor beta chain sequence. The antigen it recognizes is unknown. No qualities accompany the bases; no much larger clone lies one base away. This sample is part of a study of shared clonotypes between healthy human individuals (dated by TCRdb to the early 2020s). Describing the broader study: Three men and two women, aged 18 to 49 years, made up the cohort. Blood TCR repertoires of about 5 healthy adults were deeply sequenced to estimate repertoire size and the extent of clonotype sharing between individuals. To increase sequencing depth and limit assay-specific biases, different laboratories used diverse techniques to prepare libraries and sequence TCR repertoires. Between about 0.9 and 8.9 billion PBMCs per donor were obtained by leukapheresis. What the study reported, not specific to this receptor: Based on pairwise subsampling, the degree of clonotype sharing among donors was expected to be affected by sequencing depth. The small number of donors limited the genetic and exposure-history diversity represented. Sampling was limited to blood, and TCR repertoires in tissue likely differ from TCR repertoires in blood.

TCR CDR3 regions were amplified from genomic DNA by multiplex PCR using the deep immunoSEQ assay. Genomic DNA extracted from each cell subset was distributed evenly over all wells of several immunoSEQ 96-well plates, and each plate served as one replicate. For unsorted PBMC, 250 to 350 ng of genomic DNA, equivalent to about 30,000 T cell genomes, went into each replicate PCR. Genomic DNA from unsorted PBMC was sequenced over ten immunoSEQ deep assay plates. Purified libraries were quantified with a Qubit 3.0 fluorometer, sized on a Bioanalyzer 2100, and re-quantified with the KAPA Library Quantification kit. Each immunoSEQ 96-well plate was sequenced on its own single-read 150-cycle Illumina NextSeq 550 flow cell. The authors' pipeline ran thus. Because the immunoSEQ output included only junctional sequences and no quality scores, the filtering could not be the same as the filtering used for full-length reads. Sequences were annotated with PyIR, a Python wrapper for IgBLAST v1.9, using IMGT germline references to assign V/J genes and CDR3. Reads were filtered out if the reads had weak V/J assignments (E-value above 1e-6), no CDR3, stop codons, out-of-frame junctions, or ambiguous translated residues. A V3J clonotype was defined by an identical inferred V gene, J gene, and CDR3 amino acid sequence. Percentage overlap between repertoires was calculated by dividing the number of shared unique clonotypes by the size of the smaller repertoire. Three approaches were used to assess repertoire richness: RTK rarefaction, the Chao1 estimator, and Recon v2.1 estimates of unobserved clonotypes. TCRdb limited this immuneACCESS table to in-frame rearrangements with V and J called. A share of clones is missing; checked studies link under half to unresolved V genes, and the rest is unexplained. V, J and clone size are those of that table, while D and trimming were read from the DNA. The sample table shows 400,000 to 500,000 clones, and about three quarters are seen once. The ten largest clonotypes hold under 15% of the sample.

Healthy HIV-negative adults with no recently reported acute infections or vaccinations were included as donors. Only Caucasian adults living in Nashville, Tennessee, USA were represented among the donors. For unsorted samples, 75 million to 90 million PBMCs were counted and genomic DNA was extracted with the QIAamp DNA Blood Mini kit. After blood collection by leukapheresis, PBMCs were isolated using Ficoll-Histopaque density gradient centrifugation and then cryopreserved in the vapor phase of liquid nitrogen. From the cysteine through the phenylalanine, the CDR3 covers 13 amino acids. Only the CDR3 portion is preserved as DNA: 39 bases, with reading frame beginning at the first base. V was cut back by 8 bases and J by 4 bases, leaving a gap of 12 bases between them. The germline V gene specifies MDHEN as CDR1 and SYDVKM as CDR2.

The sample taken for sequencing was PBMCs. The sequence links TRBV28 to TRBJ1-5; the D segment cannot be called with confidence. This TCR derives from a woman between 35 and 50 years old in good health. Some clones in this sample may be carry-over from other donors' samples. CDR3 reads: CASGPAPNQPQHF. In nucleotides, the sequence is TGTGCCAGCGGGCCAGCCCCTAATCAGCCCCAGCATTTT.